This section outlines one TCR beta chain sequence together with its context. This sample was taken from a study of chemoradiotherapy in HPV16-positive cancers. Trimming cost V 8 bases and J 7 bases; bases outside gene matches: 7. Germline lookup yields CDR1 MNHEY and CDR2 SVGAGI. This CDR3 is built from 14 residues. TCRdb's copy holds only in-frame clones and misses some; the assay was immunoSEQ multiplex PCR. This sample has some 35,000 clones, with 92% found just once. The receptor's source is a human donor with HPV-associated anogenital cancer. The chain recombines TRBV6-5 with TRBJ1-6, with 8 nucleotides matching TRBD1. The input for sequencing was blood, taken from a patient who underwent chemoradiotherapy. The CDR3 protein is CASSAWDRNSPLHF. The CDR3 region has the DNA TGTGCCAGCTCAGCTTGGGACAGGAATTCACCCCTCCACTTT.